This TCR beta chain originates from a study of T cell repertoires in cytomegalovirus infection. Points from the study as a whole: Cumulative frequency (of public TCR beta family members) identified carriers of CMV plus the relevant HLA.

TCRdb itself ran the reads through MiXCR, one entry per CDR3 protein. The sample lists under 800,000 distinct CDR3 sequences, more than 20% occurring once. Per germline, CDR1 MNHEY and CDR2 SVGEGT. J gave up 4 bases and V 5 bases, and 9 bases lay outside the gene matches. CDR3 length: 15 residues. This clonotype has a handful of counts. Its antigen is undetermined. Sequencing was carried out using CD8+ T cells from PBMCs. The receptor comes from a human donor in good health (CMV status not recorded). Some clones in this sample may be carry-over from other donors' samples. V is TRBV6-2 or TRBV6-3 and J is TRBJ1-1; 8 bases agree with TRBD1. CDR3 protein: CASSNPQGGITEAFF. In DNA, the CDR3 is TGTGCCAGCAGTAATCCACAGGGGGGGATCACTGAAGCTTTCTTT.